The 23 T cell receptor beta chains below were found in one sample sequenced in a study of cytomegalovirus exposure and HLA in healthy donors. Use of 60 Vbeta and 13 Jbeta primers characterized the PCR. TCRdb's table, derived via immunoSEQ multiplex PCR, lists solely in-frame clones and lacks some. The sample consists of some 200,000 clones, over 80% of them appearing once. Sequencing was performed on PBMCs. These receptors came from a man aged 35 to 55 in good health and CMV-seropositive.

The chain joins TRBV4-1 to TRBJ1-3; weak D call: TRBD1 (5 bases). Per the germline V gene, CDR1 is MGHRA and CDR2 is YSYEKL. The V gene lost 3 bases and the J gene lost 3 bases, with 18 bases spanning the gap. The CDR3 totals 17 residues. CDR3 in amino acids: CASSHPNPGVGGNTIYF. CDR3 sequence (DNA): TGCGCCAGCAGCCATCCCAATCCGGGGGTAGGTGGAAACACCATATATTTT.

The chain links TRBV7-9 to TRBJ2-7; 9 bases are a match to TRBD1. Germline loops: CDR1 SEHNR, CDR2 FQNEAQ (reference sequence). CDR3 size: 13 residues. The ends lost 6 bases at V and 6 bases at J; junction bases unmatched: 6. CDR3 loop: CASRGQGRGEQYF. In DNA form, the CDR3 reads TGTGCCAGCAGGGGACAGGGTCGGGGCGAGCAGTACTTC. The whole variable domain, remainder taken from reference TRBV7-9 and TRBJ2-7, is DTGVSQNPRHKITKRGQNVTFRCDPISEHNRLYWYRQTLGQGPEFLTYFQNEAQLEKSRLLSDRFSAERPKGSFSTLEIQRTEQGDSAMYLCASRGQGRGEQYFGPGTRLTVT.

This chain links TRBV2 with TRBJ1-1; no definite D call. Trimming cost V 6 bases and J 6 bases, with 17 bases left between them. This CDR3 is built from 14 residues. Germline lookup yields CDR1 SNHLY and CDR2 FYNNEI. The CDR3 region has the DNA TGTGCCAGCAGACAGAACGAGGGAGGGCCTGAAGCTTTCTTT. Residues: CASRQNEGGPEAFF. Supplemented by reference TRBV2 and TRBJ1-1, the full variable domain reads EPEVTQTPSHQVTQMGQEVILRCVPISNHLYFYWYRQILGQKVEFLVSFYNNEISEKSEIFDDQFSVERPDGSNFTLKIRSTKLEDSAMYFCASRQNEGGPEAFFGQGTRLTVV.

In its sample, this clone was seen once. This rearrangement joins TRBV9 to TRBJ2-6; 11 bases are shared with TRBD1. CDR1 is SGDLS, CDR2 YYNGEE, per germline. The trim removed 4 bases at V and 4 bases at J, leaving 10 bases unmatched. The CDR3 has 18 amino acids. This CDR3 reads CASSPLTDRGRGANVLTF. In DNA form, the CDR3 reads TGTGCCAGCAGCCCGTTAACGGACAGGGGGCGAGGGGCCAACGTCCTGACTTTC.

This chain joins TRBV9 and TRBJ1-2, with 8 bases matching TRBD1. V shed 5 bases and J 0 bases; nucleotides not matched to a gene: 9. In germline, CDR1 is SGDLS, CDR2 YYNGEE. This CDR3 comprises 16 residues. The CDR3 sequence: CASSRTGWSPNYGYTF. As DNA, the CDR3 is TGTGCCAGCAGTCGGACAGGGTGGTCCCCTAACTATGGCTACACCTTC.

In regard to this clone: Other DNA sequences of this sample code for an identical CDR3. This chain uses TRBV30 with TRBJ1-1, with D possibly being TRBD1 (5 bases). The germline V gene encodes CDR1 GTSNPN and CDR2 SVGIG (reference sequence). Trimming cost V 0 bases and J 6 bases, with 5 bases left between them. The CDR3 is made up of 11 amino acids. CDR3 coding DNA: TGTGCCTGGAGTGTAGGGGCTGAAGCTTTCTTT. It is translated as CAWSVGAEAFF.

The rearrangement uses TRBV19 and TRBJ1-5; the D gene is possibly TRBD1 (6 bases). The CDR3 loop spans 17 amino acids. Germline CDR1 LNHDA, CDR2 SQIVND (reference sequence). Trimming removed 0 bases at V and 0 bases at J, with 12 bases between. CDR3 protein: CASSIDPTGYSNQPQHF. The CDR3 DNA reads TGTGCCAGTAGTATAGACCCAACAGGGTATAGCAATCAGCCCCAGCATTTT.

The rearrangement uses TRBV9 and TRBJ2-5; 7 positions agree with TRBD1. Trimming removed 4 bases from V and 2 bases from J; junction bases left unmatched: 5. This CDR3 is 14 amino acids long. Germline loops: CDR1 SGDLS, CDR2 YYNGEE. The CDR3 DNA reads TGTGCCAGCAGCCCCGAGACAGGGCAAGAGACCCAGTACTTC. It translates to CASSPETGQETQYF.

J is TRBJ2-5 and V is TRBV10-1; 8 bases match TRBD1. Unmatched junction bases numbered 6, after V lost 5 bases and J lost 4 bases. CDR1 and CDR2 (germline): WNHNN, SYGVQD (reference sequence). This CDR3 is built from 14 residues. DNA of the CDR3: TGCGCCAGCAGTCCCGGGACAGGAGGAGAGACCCAGTACTTC. Translated, it gives CASSPGTGGETQYF.

The chain recombines TRBV6-5 with TRBJ2-7; 8 bases map to TRBD1. The CDR3 spans 15 residues. Germline CDR1 reads MNHEY; CDR2 reads SVGAGI. V dropped 0 bases and J dropped 2; count of bases not matched to a gene: 3. CDR3 loop: CASSYSETGAYEQYF. The CDR3 DNA reads TGTGCCAGCAGTTACTCGGAGACAGGGGCCTACGAGCAGTACTTC.

J is TRBJ1-2 and V is TRBV6-5; TRBD1 agrees at 12 bases. V shed 0 bases, J shed 8 bases, and the junction held 1 base outside the gene matches. The CDR3 spans 14 residues. Germline V gene lookup returns CDR1 MNHEY and CDR2 SVGAGI. This CDR3 is CASSYSGTGGGYTF. The CDR3 DNA is TGTGCCAGCAGTTACTCGGGGACAGGGGGCGGCTACACCTTC.

The chain joins TRBV7-2 to TRBJ2-1, with no clear D. CDR1 SGHTA and CDR2 FQGNSA come from the germline V gene. V was clipped by 6 bases and J by 2 bases, with 14 bases between them. The CDR3 has 15 amino acids. The CDR3 DNA reads TGTGCCAGCAGTGAGGCGGATACCACCTACAATGAGCAGTTCTTC. The encoded protein is CASSEADTTYNEQFF.

The rearrangement links TRBV7-2 to TRBJ1-6; D ambiguous. Per germline, CDR1 SGHTA and CDR2 FQGNSA. The V end lost 5 bases, the J end lost 1 base, and 6 bases lay between the germline ends. This CDR3 has 14 amino acids. In DNA form, the CDR3 reads TGTGCCAGCAGCCCGGAGTCCTATAATTCACCCCTCCACTTT. This translates into CASSPESYNSPLHF.

The V and J genes are TRBV2 and TRBJ2-5, with D perhaps matching TRBD2 (7 bases). The V and J ends lost 6 bases and 2 bases respectively, with 22 bases between them. CDR1 and CDR2 from the germline V gene are SNHLY and FYNNEI. The CDR3 extends over 17 amino acids. CDR3 sequence: CASRRGGRSHGQETQYF. CDR3 nucleotide sequence: TGTGCCAGCAGGAGGGGGGGTCGCAGCCACGGGCAAGAGACCCAGTACTTC. Combining the CDR3 with reference TRBV2 and TRBJ2-5 gives the whole variable domain EPEVTQTPSHQVTQMGQEVILRCVPISNHLYFYWYRQILGQKVEFLVSFYNNEISEKSEIFDDQFSVERPDGSNFTLKIRSTKLEDSAMYFCASRRGGRSHGQETQYFGPGTRLLVL.

This chain joins TRBV5-1 and TRBJ1-2, with TRBD1 matching 7 bases. With V trimmed by 3 bases and J by 4 bases, 6 bases remained unmatched. The CDR3 contains 14 residues. In germline, CDR1 is SGHRS, CDR2 YFSETQ. This CDR3 is CASSSTTGSYGYTF. CDR3 DNA: TGCGCCAGCAGCTCAACGACAGGGTCCTATGGCTACACCTTC. Full variable domain (outside the CDR3, taken from reference TRBV5-1 and TRBJ1-2): KAGVTQTPRYLIKTRGQQVTLSCSPISGHRSVSWYQQTPGQGLQFLFEYFSETQRNKGNFPGRFSGRQFSNSRSEMNVSTLELGDSALYLCASSSTTGSYGYTFGSGTRLTVV.

This chain links TRBV29-1 with TRBJ2-7, with a tentative D call TRBD1 (6 bases). Per the germline V gene, CDR1 is SQVTM and CDR2 is ANQGSEA. V gave up 1 base and J gave up 2 bases, with 9 bases separating them. The CDR3 consists of 13 residues. The CDR3 DNA reads as TGCAGCGTTGAAGGGACAGTGGCCTACGAGCAGTACTTC. As protein: CSVEGTVAYEQYF.

This chain connects TRBV7-3 to TRBJ2-5; a possible D gene is TRBD2 (5 bases). V lost 5 bases, J lost 7 bases, and 14 bases lay in between. This CDR3 spans 13 amino acids. Germline V gene data show CDR1 as SGHTA and CDR2 as FQGTGA. CDR3 in amino acids: CASSPDSSGTQYF. The DNA for the CDR3 is TGTGCCAGCAGCCCGGACTCCTCGGGGACCCAGTACTTC.

The chain recombines TRBV5-1 with TRBJ2-5; 8 positions match TRBD1. CDR3 size: 15 residues. The germline V gene has CDR1 SGHRS and CDR2 YFSETQ. Trimming at V came to 4 bases and at J to 3 bases, leaving 8 bases not matched to a gene. The DNA for the CDR3 is TGCGCCAGCAGCCCCGGGACAGGACCTAAAGAGACCCAGTACTTC. This codes for CASSPGTGPKETQYF.

Only one count was recorded for this clone. DNA of the CDR3: TGTGCCAGCAGCTTAAGGCTGGGGGGGGCAAACGAGCAGTACTTC. Protein sequence: CASSLRLGGANEQYF. The chain carries TRBV7-2 and TRBJ2-7; tentatively, D is TRBD2 (7 bases). V shed 2 bases and J shed 5 bases, with 16 bases lying between them. This CDR3 comprises 15 residues. Germline CDR1 reads SGHTA; CDR2 reads FQGNSA.

This clone appeared a few times. V and J are TRBV29-1 and TRBJ1-1; possibly TRBD1 for D (5 bases). Deletions cut 0 bases from V and 0 bases from J, with 11 bases between. The germline V gene encodes CDR1 SQVTM and CDR2 ANQGSEA. The CDR3 totals 15 residues. The CDR3 spells CSVEDSRQLNTEAFF. CDR3 sequence (DNA): TGCAGCGTTGAAGATTCGCGACAGCTGAACACTGAAGCTTTCTTT.

The chain links TRBV27 to TRBJ2-3, with TRBD2 matching over 8 bases. Germline CDR1 and CDR2: MNHEY and SMNVEV (reference sequence). There are 15 residues in the CDR3. Germline trimming cut 3 bases from V and 1 base from J; bases unmatched to any gene: 3. CDR3 protein: CASSFAGGRTDTQYF. For the CDR3, the DNA is TGTGCCAGCAGTTTCGCGGGGGGCCGCACAGATACGCAGTATTTT.

The rearrangement joins TRBV7-6 to TRBJ2-7; D uncertain. Germline lookup yields CDR1 SGHVS and CDR2 FNYEAQ. The CDR3 extends over 13 amino acids. V lost 3 bases to trimming and J lost 3 bases, with 9 bases between them. The chain's CDR3 is CASSFLADYEQYF. CDR3 nucleotides: TGTGCCAGCAGCTTTCTGGCCGACTACGAGCAGTACTTC.

The chain is built from TRBV2 and TRBJ2-5; unclear D gene. V was pared by 5 bases and J by 5 bases, with 3 bases between. CDR1 SNHLY and CDR2 FYNNEI come from the germline V gene. The CDR3 is 10 residues long. In DNA form, the CDR3 reads TGTGCCAGCAGTCTTGAGACCCAGTACTTC. Its protein product is CASSLETQYF.